This TCR beta chain is drawn from a study of T cells expressing NK-cell markers. TCRdb reanalyzed the 5' RACE reads and collapses them to one entry per CDR3 protein, without DNA. This repertoire includes some 460,000 distinct CDR3 sequences. The sequence was collected from a woman aged 50 to 60 in good health. Sequenced input: blood T cells: a sorted CD56 or NKG2C T cell subset, CD4+ or CD8+ T cells, or bulk PBMC T cells (not recorded which).

The CDR3 is CASSRTSGRDTQYF. The chain recombines TRBV6-4 with TRBJ2-3; TCRdb returns TRBD2, unconfirmable since there is no DNA. Germline V gives CDR1 MRHNA, CDR2 SNTAGT. This CDR3 region has 14 residues.